Listed below are T cell receptor beta chains from one sample, sequenced in a study of T cell responses to AZD1222 COVID-19 vaccine. The data were produced by immunoSEQ multiplex PCR, yet TCRdb's version contains in-frame clones alone and is incomplete. Of 110,000 to 150,000 clones listed, over 90% are singletons. Sequenced here: peripheral blood, sampled on day 0 of AZD1222 vaccination. These receptors were collected from an adult in good health. Each CDR3 is given with its conserved first and last residue. Each record gives: J gene, V gene, D gene, clone size, CDR3 protein, CDR3 DNA. D genes are given only for firm matches. Rows may omit the clone size; those that give it use once, few, many or a size class.

J gene: TRBJ2-7; V gene: TRBV4-2; D gene: TRBD2; clone size: .; CDR3 protein: CASSLRLAGEYEQYF; CDR3 DNA: TGTGCCAGCAGCTTGCGACTAGCGGGAGAGTACGAGCAGTACTTC
J gene: TRBJ2-7; V gene: TRBV2; D gene: .; clone size: few; CDR3 protein: CASSEDEQYF; CDR3 DNA: TGTGCCAGCAGTGAGGACGAGCAGTACTTC
J gene: TRBJ2-2; V gene: TRBV6-5; D gene: TRBD2; clone size: .; CDR3 protein: CASRISGIHTGELFF; CDR3 DNA: TGTGCCAGCAGAATTAGCGGGATACACACCGGGGAGCTGTTTTTT
J gene: TRBJ2-1; V gene: TRBV2; D gene: TRBD1; clone size: .; CDR3 protein: CATTIRDRSYNEQFF; CDR3 DNA: TGTGCCACTACGATCCGGGACAGAAGTTACAATGAGCAGTTCTTC
J gene: TRBJ1-2; V gene: TRBV19; D gene: .; clone size: .; CDR3 protein: CASSTGVYDYGYTF; CDR3 DNA: TGTGCCAGTAGTACCGGAGTGTACGACTATGGCTACACCTTC
J gene: TRBJ2-3; V gene: TRBV10-1; D gene: TRBD1; clone size: .; CDR3 protein: CASSEFGEQGPRTDTQYF; CDR3 DNA: TGCGCCAGCAGTGAGTTTGGGGAACAGGGGCCCCGCACAGATACGCAGTATTTT
J gene: TRBJ1-2; V gene: TRBV6-2/TRBV6-3; D gene: .; clone size: .; CDR3 protein: CASSWEFNYGYTF; CDR3 DNA: TGTGCCAGCAGTTGGGAATTTAACTATGGCTACACCTTC
J gene: TRBJ1-6; V gene: TRBV4-1; D gene: TRBD1; clone size: .; CDR3 protein: CASSQEPTGAHNSPLHF; CDR3 DNA: TGCGCCAGCAGCCAAGAACCTACAGGGGCCCATAATTCACCCCTCCACTTT
J gene: TRBJ1-2; V gene: TRBV18; D gene: .; clone size: .; CDR3 protein: CAVLEDYGYTF; CDR3 DNA: TGTGCCGTCCTCGAGGACTATGGCTACACCTTC
J gene: TRBJ2-3; V gene: TRBV30; D gene: .; clone size: .; CDR3 protein: CAWSGLAADTQYF; CDR3 DNA: TGTGCCTGGAGTGGGTTAGCGGCAGATACGCAGTATTTT
J gene: TRBJ1-1; V gene: TRBV7-9; D gene: .; clone size: .; CDR3 protein: CASSSTVNTEAFF; CDR3 DNA: TGTGCCAGCAGCTCGACAGTGAACACTGAAGCTTTCTTT
J gene: TRBJ2-7; V gene: TRBV27; D gene: .; clone size: .; CDR3 protein: CASSLSSSPTYEQYF; CDR3 DNA: TGTGCCAGCAGTTTAAGCAGCAGTCCAACCTACGAGCAGTACTTC
J gene: TRBJ2-3; V gene: TRBV6-2/TRBV6-3; D gene: TRBD2; clone size: .; CDR3 protein: CASSWTSGSTQYF; CDR3 DNA: TGTGCCAGCAGTTGGACTAGCGGGTCCACGCAGTATTTT
J gene: TRBJ2-5; V gene: TRBV5-1; D gene: TRBD1; clone size: .; CDR3 protein: CASSIGQEQETQYF; CDR3 DNA: TGCGCCAGCAGCATCGGACAGGAGCAAGAGACCCAGTACTTC
J gene: TRBJ2-7; V gene: TRBV3-1/TRBV3-2; D gene: TRBD2; clone size: .; CDR3 protein: CASSNPPGLAGGRGEQYF; CDR3 DNA: TGTGCCAGCAGCAACCCGCCGGGACTAGCGGGAGGGAGGGGAGAGCAGTACTTC
J gene: TRBJ2-7; V gene: TRBV7-6; D gene: TRBD2; clone size: .; CDR3 protein: CARLAGGYEQYF; CDR3 DNA: TGTGCCAGACTAGCGGGAGGCTACGAGCAGTACTTC
J gene: TRBJ2-7; V gene: TRBV14; D gene: .; clone size: .; CDR3 protein: CASSQDRGYEQYF; CDR3 DNA: TGTGCCAGCAGCCAAGATCGAGGTTACGAGCAGTACTTC
J gene: TRBJ2-3; V gene: TRBV5-1; D gene: TRBD2; clone size: .; CDR3 protein: CASSLRTRFRDTQYF; CDR3 DNA: TGCGCCAGCAGCCTGCGGACTAGGTTTAGAGATACGCAGTATTTT
J gene: TRBJ1-1; V gene: TRBV4-2; D gene: TRBD1; clone size: .; CDR3 protein: CASSHGQARGLWNTEAFF; CDR3 DNA: TGTGCCAGCAGCCATGGACAGGCCAGGGGTCTTTGGAACACTGAAGCTTTCTTT
J gene: TRBJ1-1; V gene: TRBV7-9; D gene: .; clone size: .; CDR3 protein: CASSLVGRGVNTEAFF; CDR3 DNA: TGTGCCAGCAGCTTAGTTGGCAGGGGAGTGAACACTGAAGCTTTCTTT
J gene: TRBJ1-2; V gene: TRBV30; D gene: .; clone size: .; CDR3 protein: CAWSHSYGYTF; CDR3 DNA: TGTGCCTGGAGTCACAGCTATGGCTACACCTTC
J gene: TRBJ1-2; V gene: TRBV14; D gene: TRBD1; clone size: .; CDR3 protein: CASSQEPGQGVFGYTF; CDR3 DNA: TGTGCCAGCAGCCAAGAGCCGGGACAGGGCGTATTTGGCTACACCTTC